Listed below are T cell receptor beta chains from one sample, sequenced in a study of blood T cell repertoires in COVID-19. The table came from immunoSEQ multiplex PCR; TCRdb's copy has only in-frame clones and leaves some out. The sample lists around 170,000 clones, roughly 84% occurring once. The sequenced sample consisted of peripheral blood. Receptors were obtained from a woman aged 60-75 years with acute or convalescent COVID-19. The CDR3 runs from the conserved cysteine through the conserved F or W. A D gene is named only where the DNA matches it firmly. Size is stated for part of the rows, as once, few or many counts, or as a class when the clone is expanded.

j_call,d_call,clone_size,v_call,cdr3_aa,cdr3_nt
TRBJ2-3,NA,NA,TRBV7-2,CASSSTWGQAGRSTDTQYF,TGTGCCAGCAGCTCCACCTGGGGGCAGGCAGGACGGAGCACAGATACGCAGTATTTT
TRBJ1-1,NA,NA,TRBV5-5,CASSFIVLLNTEAFF,TGTGCCAGCAGCTTTATAGTACTGTTGAACACTGAAGCTTTCTTT
TRBJ2-3,NA,NA,TRBV4-2,CASSQGAWLTDTQYF,TGTGCCAGCAGCCAGGGCGCCTGGCTCACAGATACGCAGTATTTT
TRBJ2-5,NA,NA,TRBV3-1/TRBV3-2,CASNDPTSQETQYF,TGTGCCAGCAACGATCCGACTAGCCAAGAGACCCAGTACTTC
TRBJ2-7,NA,NA,TRBV30,CAPRNPGKLHEQYF,TGTGCCCCCCGGAACCCAGGGAAGTTGCACGAGCAGTACTTC
TRBJ1-2,TRBD1,NA,TRBV5-8,CASSDLGTGALRRGGYTF,TGTGCCAGCAGCGATCTTGGGACAGGGGCTCTCCGGAGGGGCGGCTACACCTTC
TRBJ1-2,NA,NA,TRBV19,CASRTDSPTFGYTF,TGTGCCAGTAGGACGGACAGCCCTACCTTTGGCTACACCTTC
TRBJ1-4,NA,NA,TRBV4-3,CASSQGSGGATNEKLFF,TGCGCCAGCAGCCAGGGGTCAGGCGGGGCAACTAATGAAAAACTGTTTTTT
TRBJ1-6,TRBD1,NA,TRBV6-6,CASIKTGTGNSPLHF,TGTGCCAGCATTAAAACCGGGACAGGGAATTCACCCCTCCACTTT
TRBJ2-5,NA,NA,TRBV11-2,CASTLWTEQETQYF,TGTGCCAGCACCCTCTGGACAGAGCAAGAGACCCAGTACTTC
TRBJ1-1,TRBD1,NA,TRBV9,CASSPSAGGTEAFF,TGTGCCAGCAGCCCCAGCGCAGGGGGCACTGAAGCTTTCTTT
TRBJ2-7,NA,NA,TRBV5-1,CASKDNYEQYF,TGCGCCAGCAAAGACAACTACGAGCAGTACTTC
TRBJ2-3,TRBD1,once,TRBV7-9,CASSPPQGGTQYF,TGTGCCAGCAGCCCACCACAGGGGGGTACGCAGTATTTT
TRBJ2-1,TRBD1,NA,TRBV7-2,CASSPGTALMNEQFF,TGTGCCAGCAGCCCCGGGACAGCCCTTATGAATGAGCAGTTCTTC
TRBJ1-2,NA,NA,TRBV6-5,CASSYSRPLAGGYTF,TGTGCCAGCAGTTACTCCCGGCCGCTCGCAGGCGGCTACACCTTC
TRBJ2-3,NA,NA,TRBV6-5,CASRDYLRTDTQYF,TGTGCCAGCAGGGACTATCTACGCACAGATACGCAGTATTTT
TRBJ2-1,NA,NA,TRBV5-1,CASSLEDSSYNEQFF,TGCGCCAGCAGCTTGGAAGACAGTTCCTACAATGAGCAGTTCTTC
TRBJ2-1,NA,NA,TRBV2,CASSEMGRSSYNEQFF,TGTGCCAGCAGTGAAATGGGCAGAAGCTCCTACAATGAGCAGTTCTTC
TRBJ1-2,NA,NA,TRBV30,CAWNQVRGGYTF,TGTGCCTGGAATCAGGTGCGGGGCGGCTACACCTTC
TRBJ1-2,TRBD1,NA,TRBV3-1/TRBV3-2,CATSHWTGGNYGYTF,TGTGCCACCAGCCACTGGACAGGGGGCAACTATGGCTACACCTTC
TRBJ1-6,TRBD1,NA,TRBV6-2/TRBV6-3,CASSYSTGSNSPLHF,TGTGCCAGCAGTTACTCGACAGGGTCTAATTCACCCCTCCACTTT
TRBJ1-2,NA,NA,TRBV7-2,CASSLSTVAYGYTF,TGTGCCAGCAGCTTGAGCACAGTGGCCTATGGCTACACCTTC
TRBJ2-7,NA,NA,TRBV21-1,CASSLGQEEEQYF,TGTGCCAGCAGCTTGGGGCAGGAAGAAGAGCAGTACTTC
TRBJ1-1,NA,once,TRBV5-6,CASSLLTGGEAFF,TGTGCCAGCAGCTTGCTAACAGGAGGGGAAGCTTTCTTT
TRBJ2-1,TRBD1,NA,TRBV5-4,CASSPDRGSYNEQFF,TGTGCCAGCAGCCCCGACAGGGGTTCCTACAATGAGCAGTTCTTC
TRBJ1-6,TRBD1,NA,TRBV6-5,CASSLGQGGSPLHF,TGTGCCAGCAGTCTGGGACAGGGAGGTTCACCCCTCCACTTT
TRBJ1-1,TRBD1,NA,TRBV7-6,CALRADRGSYTEAFF,TGTGCCCTAAGAGCGGACAGGGGTTCTTACACTGAAGCTTTCTTT
TRBJ2-1,TRBD2,NA,TRBV10-1,CASSDGTSGIYNEQFF,TGCGCCAGCAGTGATGGGACTAGCGGAATCTACAATGAGCAGTTCTTC
TRBJ2-3,NA,NA,TRBV2,CASSEHSSTDTQYF,TGTGCCAGCAGTGAACACTCTAGCACAGATACGCAGTATTTT
TRBJ2-3,NA,NA,TRBV28,CASSLRTVLDTDTQYF,TGTGCCAGCAGTTTGAGGACAGTGTTAGACACAGATACGCAGTATTTT
TRBJ1-5,TRBD1,few,TRBV6-5,CASSYSSRGPEQPQHF,TGTGCCAGCAGTTACTCGAGCAGGGGGCCAGAGCAGCCCCAGCATTTT
TRBJ2-5,NA,NA,TRBV7-2,CASGGAAETQYF,TGTGCCAGCGGGGGGGCGGCGGAGACCCAGTACTTC
TRBJ2-6,NA,NA,TRBV5-4,CASSLEAGTGANVLTF,TGTGCCAGCAGCTTGGAGGCAGGGACTGGGGCCAACGTCCTGACTTTC
TRBJ1-1,TRBD1,NA,TRBV7-3,CASSLEGAPGKAFF,TGTGCCAGCAGCTTGGAGGGGGCGCCGGGGAAAGCTTTCTTT
TRBJ2-7,TRBD2,NA,TRBV6-2/TRBV6-3,CASSQPGLAGSGAYEQYF,TGTGCCAGCAGTCAGCCCGGACTAGCGGGGTCCGGCGCCTACGAGCAGTACTTC
TRBJ1-2,NA,NA,TRBV28,CASSPPAGGPALTYF,TGTGCCAGCAGTCCCCCGGCGGGGGGCCCCGCGCTTACTTACTTC
TRBJ2-7,TRBD1,NA,TRBV14,CASSTRTGSYEQYF,TGTGCCAGCAGCACGCGGACAGGATCCTACGAGCAGTACTTC
TRBJ1-4,NA,NA,TRBV5-1,CASSFTGTNEKLFF,TGCGCCAGCAGCTTTACGGGAACCAATGAAAAACTGTTTTTT
TRBJ2-2,TRBD2,once,TRBV7-8,CASSPVRTGRLAGGQRDTGELFF,TGTGCCAGCAGCCCCGTGAGGACAGGGCGCCTAGCGGGGGGGCAGCGGGACACCGGGGAGCTGTTTTTT
TRBJ1-2,NA,NA,TRBV6-5,CASSYSIQNYGYTF,TGTGCCAGCAGTTACTCGATTCAGAACTATGGCTACACCTTC
TRBJ1-6,NA,NA,TRBV19,CASSIPAGPNSPLHF,TGTGCCAGTAGTATCCCCGCGGGACCTAATTCACCCCTCCACTTT
TRBJ2-3,TRBD2,NA,TRBV18,CASSPRGLAGGLDTQYF,TGTGCCAGCTCACCACGGGGACTAGCGGGGGGCCTAGATACGCAGTATTTT
TRBJ2-5,TRBD2,NA,TRBV30,CAWGAPGLAGANF,TGTGCCTGGGGGGCACCAGGCCTAGCGGGGGCGAACTTC